This T cell receptor beta chain derives from a study of CD8+ T cells in alopecia areata. Study context: Dosing with tofacitinib proceeded for 6 to 18 months, followed by 6 months off drug.

cDNA reverse transcribed from extracted RNA served as the sequencing template. Measured with immunoSEQ multiplex PCR; TCRdb has only the in-frame clones, and not every one. Of 65,000 to 70,000 clones listed, roughly three fifths are singletons. Samples from alopecia areata patients were lesional scalp punch biopsies and peripheral blood. The V gene end was trimmed by 3 bases and the J gene end by 6 bases; junction bases not matched to a gene: 3. Germline lookup yields CDR1 LGHNA and CDR2 YSLEER. This CDR3 contains 15 residues. The sample in question was CD8+ T cells sorted from blood, obtained at week 0. The chain joins TRBV4-3 to TRBJ1-5; TRBD1 agrees at 12 bases. The sequence derives from a human donor with alopecia areata. The CDR3 reads CASSQGQGASQPQHF. The CDR3 DNA is TGCGCCAGCAGCCAGGGACAGGGGGCAAGTCAGCCCCAGCATTTT.